Following are 15 T cell receptor beta chains from one sample sequenced in a study of cytomegalovirus exposure and HLA in healthy donors (dated 2017 in TCRdb). Receptor amplification or capture employed the immunoSEQ multiplex PCR assay. For the multiplex PCR, a mixture combining 60 forward primers for TCR Vbeta segments and 13 reverse primers for TCR Jbeta segments was used. As stored in TCRdb, this immuneACCESS dataset retains in-frame rearrangements with V and J assigned. A fraction of the clones does not appear; measured against another copy, unresolved V genes explain less than half of the discrepancy, and the remainder lacks a known reason. A total of some 97,000 clones appear in this sample, around 82% of them only once. Of the sample, 4% is held by the ten largest clones. The specimen was PBMCs. Receptors originate from a woman aged 50 to 60 in good health and CMV-seropositive.

In its sample, this clone was seen a few times. The CDR3 spells CASSQTGGNAEAFF. The DNA for the CDR3 is TGTGCCAGCAGTCAAACAGGGGGCAACGCTGAAGCTTTCTTT. The chain links TRBV6-5 to TRBJ1-1; 9 bases match TRBD1. After removal of 5 bases from V and 6 bases from J, the junction contained 7 bases not matched to a gene. This CDR3 has 14 residues. Germline V lookup: CDR1 MNHEY, CDR2 SVGAGI.

Notes on this clone: The same CDR3 is also encoded by other DNA sequences in this sample. The rearrangement joins TRBV5-1 to TRBJ2-3, with a possible D match to TRBD2 (5 bases). Trimming pared 0 bases from V and 2 bases from J, leaving 7 bases between. The CDR3 is 14 amino acids. Germline V gene data show CDR1 as SGHRS and CDR2 as YFSETQ. The CDR3 coding sequence is TGCGCCAGCAGCTTGGCGGGAATCACAGATACGCAGTATTTT. Translated: CASSLAGITDTQYF.

The gene calls are TRBV6-1 and TRBJ1-1; 9 bases match TRBD1. Trimming took 4 bases from V and 6 from J; bases not matched to a gene: 3. Looked up from germline, CDR1 is MNHNS and CDR2 is SASEGT. The CDR3 contains 13 residues. The CDR3 region is CASSAQGAAEAFF. The CDR3 nucleotides are TGTGCCAGCAGTGCACAGGGGGCGGCTGAAGCTTTCTTT.

J is TRBJ1-2 and V is TRBV7-9; 9 bases match TRBD1. The CDR3 extends over 14 amino acids. J gave up 10 bases and V 5 bases, and 11 bases lay outside the gene matches. The V gene's germline CDR1 is SEHNR and CDR2 FQNEAQ (reference sequence). CDR3 loop: CASSPIRDRADYTF. The CDR3 DNA reads TGTGCCAGCAGCCCAATCCGGGACAGGGCGGACTACACCTTC.

The chain carries TRBV7-6 and TRBJ2-7; D not certain. Germline V gene data show CDR1 as SGHVS and CDR2 as FNYEAQ. This CDR3 has 14 residues. V gave up 1 base and J gave up 1 base, with 8 bases separating them. CDR3 residues: CASSLDSQSYEQYF. As DNA, the CDR3 is TGTGCCAGCAGCTTAGATTCCCAGTCCTACGAGCAGTACTTC.

The chain couples TRBV5-1 to TRBJ1-1, with D possibly matching TRBD1 (5 bases). CDR3 size: 14 residues. Germline CDR1 reads SGHRS; CDR2 reads YFSETQ. Deletions cut 2 bases from V and 2 bases from J, with 10 bases between. CDR3 region: CASSFSQGNTEAFF. As DNA, the CDR3 is TGCGCCAGCAGCTTCAGCCAGGGTAACACTGAAGCTTTCTTT.

The chain couples TRBV30 to TRBJ2-1; 8 bases are a match to TRBD2. This CDR3 comprises 16 residues. Trimming took 1 base from V and 4 from J; bases not matched to a gene: 9. Germline V gene lookup returns CDR1 GTSNPN and CDR2 SVGIG (reference sequence). The DNA for the CDR3 is TGTGCCTGGAGTGCCTATGTAGCGGGATTGTACAATGAGCAGTTCTTC. As protein: CAWSAYVAGLYNEQFF.

The sample holds one count of this clone. The rearrangement links TRBV5-1 to TRBJ2-5, with D tentatively TRBD2 (5 bases). The CDR3 extends over 15 amino acids. Germline values: CDR1 SGHRS, CDR2 YFSETQ. The V and J ends lost 0 bases and 2 bases respectively, with 11 bases between them. This CDR3 is CASSLEGRVQETQYF. The DNA of the CDR3 is TGCGCCAGCAGCTTGGAAGGGAGAGTTCAAGAGACCCAGTACTTC.

The chain links TRBV7-3 to TRBJ2-2; D might be TRBD2 (6 bases). Germline V gene sequence: CDR1 SGHTA, CDR2 FQGTGA. The CDR3 spans 14 residues. V gave up 2 bases and J gave up 7 bases, with 11 bases separating them. In DNA form, the CDR3 reads TGTGCCAGCAGCTTAGCGGGAAAACACGGGGAGCTGTTTTTT. It specifies CASSLAGKHGELFF.

The J gene is TRBJ2-2, the V gene TRBV5-4; 9 bases agree with TRBD2. Germline values: CDR1 SGHNT, CDR2 YYREEE (reference sequence). The CDR3 loop spans 15 amino acids. V shed 4 bases and J 2 bases; nucleotides not matched to a gene: 3. CDR3 sequence: CASSPSGVNTGELFF. The CDR3 nucleotides read TGTGCCAGCAGCCCTAGCGGGGTAAACACCGGGGAGCTGTTTTTT. The full variable domain, its missing parts supplied by reference TRBV5-4 and TRBJ2-2, is ETGVTQSPTHLIKTRGQQVTLRCSSQSGHNTVSWYQQALGQGPQFIFQYYREEENGRGNFPPRFSGLQFPNYSSELNVNALELDDSALYLCASSPSGVNTGELFFGEGSRLTVL.

This clone has just one count. The chain is built from TRBV7-9 and TRBJ2-2, with TRBD1 matching over 8 bases. Germline trimming cut 5 bases from V and 5 bases from J; bases unmatched to any gene: 4. Germline V gene sequence: CDR1 SEHNR, CDR2 FQNEAQ (reference sequence). The CDR3 loop spans 14 amino acids. Here the CDR3 DNA reads TGTGCCAGCAGCACTTGGACAGGGACCGGGGAGCTGTTTTTT. It is translated as CASSTWTGTGELFF.

V and J are TRBV9 and TRBJ2-3; 9 bases line up with TRBD2. The CDR3 sequence is 17 residues long. With 0 bases clipped from V and 4 bases from J, the junction kept 9 bases outside the gene matches. Germline assignment: CDR1 SGDLS and CDR2 YYNGEE. CDR3 bases: TGTGCCAGCAGCGTAGTGTTGCGTAGCGGGGGCCCAGATACGCAGTATTTT. It yields the protein CASSVVLRSGGPDTQYF.

The gene calls are TRBV19 and TRBJ1-1; D may be TRBD1 (5 bases). CDR1 is LNHDA and CDR2 is SQIVND in the germline V gene (reference sequence). The ends were cut back, 10 bases at V and 4 bases at J, with 19 bases in the middle. This CDR3 is 14 amino acids long. The CDR3 region is CATKALTRATEAFF. The CDR3 DNA is TGTGCCACCAAGGCCCTAACCAGGGCCACTGAAGCTTTCTTT.

This chain connects TRBV2 to TRBJ1-3; D is possibly TRBD1 (5 bases). The germline CDR1 and CDR2 sequences are SNHLY and FYNNEI. The CDR3 spans 14 residues. This chain's CDR3 is CFLRDSSSGNTIYF. The CDR3 DNA reads as TGTTTCCTGCGGGACTCGAGCTCTGGAAACACCATATATTTT.

CDR3 DNA: TGTGCCTGGAGTGTAGAACAGTTCAATCAGCCCCAGCATTTT. Amino acid sequence: CAWSVEQFNQPQHF. V usage is TRBV30 and J usage is TRBJ1-5; the D is unclear. The V and J ends lost 0 bases and 3 bases respectively, with 9 bases between them. Germline V gives CDR1 GTSNPN, CDR2 SVGIG (reference sequence). The CDR3 length is 14 residues.